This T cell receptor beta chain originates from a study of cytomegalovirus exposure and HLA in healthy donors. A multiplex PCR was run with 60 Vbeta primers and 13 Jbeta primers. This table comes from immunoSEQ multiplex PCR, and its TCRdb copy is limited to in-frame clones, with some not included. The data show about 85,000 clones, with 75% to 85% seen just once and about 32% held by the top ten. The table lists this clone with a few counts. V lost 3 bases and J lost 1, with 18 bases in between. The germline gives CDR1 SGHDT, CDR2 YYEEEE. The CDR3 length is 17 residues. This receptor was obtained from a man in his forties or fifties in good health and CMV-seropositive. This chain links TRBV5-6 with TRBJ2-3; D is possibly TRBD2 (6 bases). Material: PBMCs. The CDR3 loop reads CASSSSGSEWGTDTQYF. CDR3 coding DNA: TGTGCCAGCAGCTCCAGCGGGTCGGAATGGGGCACAGATACGCAGTATTTT.